Below, 27 T cell receptor beta chains from the same sample are listed, as sequenced in a study of blood T cell repertoires in COVID-19. Assay: immunoSEQ multiplex PCR; the TCRdb copy retains only in-frame clones and omits some. Of about 130,000 clones listed, 75% to 90% are singletons. The specimen sequenced was peripheral blood. These TCRs come from a man aged 45-60 years with active COVID-19.

The rearrangement joins TRBV5-1 to TRBJ1-2, with D maybe TRBD1 (6 bases). The germline gives CDR1 SGHRS, CDR2 YFSETQ. The CDR3 is 13 amino acids. V was cut by 6 bases and J by 8 bases, with 17 bases left in between. CDR3 nucleotides: TGCGCCAGCACGTTACAGGGTCCTGGCGGCTACACCTTC. The encoded protein is CASTLQGPGGYTF.

This chain connects TRBV19 to TRBJ2-3; TRBD2 is a possible D gene (7 bases). V lost 7 bases, J lost 6 bases, and 14 bases lay in between. The CDR3 has 13 residues. CDR1 is LNHDA and CDR2 is SQIVND in the germline V gene (reference sequence). This CDR3 is CASMVAGADTQYF. For the CDR3, the DNA is TGTGCCAGTATGGTGGCGGGGGCGGATACGCAGTATTTT.

The rearrangement joins TRBV5-5 to TRBJ1-4, with D uncertain. This CDR3 contains 14 residues. The germline V and J ends were trimmed by 1 base and 3 bases, with 7 bases remaining between them. CDR1 and CDR2 from the germline V gene are SGHKS and YYEKEE (reference sequence). CDR3 bases: TGTGCCAGCAGCTTGTCTGGAGCTAATGAAAAACTGTTTTTT. It codes for CASSLSGANEKLFF.

The chain carries TRBV6-2 or TRBV6-3 and TRBJ1-2, with D possibly matching TRBD1 (6 bases). Germline CDR1 is MNHEY and CDR2 is SVGEGT. CDR3 length: 15 amino acids. The germline V and J ends were trimmed by 6 bases and 4 bases, with 18 bases remaining between them. The CDR3 protein is CASSLTAGTIYGYTF. CDR3 coding DNA: TGTGCCAGCAGCCTGACCGCCGGGACAATCTATGGCTACACCTTC.

V gene TRBV2 combines with J gene TRBJ2-5; D is unresolved. Trimming pared 4 bases from V and 3 bases from J, leaving 3 bases between. The V gene's germline CDR1 is SNHLY and CDR2 FYNNEI. CDR3 size: 11 residues. The CDR3 loop is CASSVEETQYF. CDR3 bases: TGTGCCAGCAGTGTCGAAGAGACCCAGTACTTC. Filled out from reference TRBV2 and TRBJ2-5, the complete variable domain reads EPEVTQTPSHQVTQMGQEVILRCVPISNHLYFYWYRQILGQKVEFLVSFYNNEISEKSEIFDDQFSVERPDGSNFTLKIRSTKLEDSAMYFCASSVEETQYFGPGTRLLVL.

The chain links TRBV5-1 to TRBJ1-1; TRBD1 might be the D (5 bases). CDR1 SGHRS and CDR2 YFSETQ come from the germline V gene. This CDR3 has 15 amino acids. Trimming removed 2 bases at V and 1 base at J, with 12 bases between. CDR3 sequence (DNA): TGCGCCAGCAGCTTCCAACCTCAGGGGAACACTGAAGCTTTCTTT. Its translation is CASSFQPQGNTEAFF.

This clone has just one count. The chain combines TRBV5-1 with TRBJ1-2; 7 bases map to TRBD1. The CDR3 is 14 amino acids. After removal of 0 bases from V and 4 bases from J, the junction contained 3 bases not matched to a gene. From germline, CDR1 is SGHRS and CDR2 YFSETQ. This CDR3 is CASSLGQGGYGYTF. The CDR3, as DNA: TGCGCCAGCAGCTTGGGGCAGGGGGGCTATGGCTACACCTTC.

The chain couples TRBV4-2 to TRBJ2-1; 11 positions match TRBD2. The CDR3 totals 18 residues. The V gene's germline CDR1 is LGHNA and CDR2 YNFKEQ. J gave up 7 bases and V 0 bases, and 11 bases lay outside the gene matches. The CDR3 DNA is TGTGCCAGCAGCCAAGACCCGGGGCTAGCGGGGGGAAGAAATGAGCAGTTCTTC. Translating it yields CASSQDPGLAGGRNEQFF.

The chain carries TRBV5-6 and TRBJ2-3; D possibly corresponds to TRBD2 (6 bases). This CDR3 comprises 14 residues. Germline V gives CDR1 SGHDT, CDR2 YYEEEE. Trimming took off 4 bases at V and 0 bases at J, with 9 bases between the two ends. In DNA form, the CDR3 reads TGTGCCAGCAGCCGCGGGGCTAGCACAGATACGCAGTATTTT. This gives the protein CASSRGASTDTQYF.

The V and J genes are TRBV27 and TRBJ2-1, with 8 nucleotides matching TRBD1. The CDR3 has 15 residues. Germline V gives CDR1 MNHEY, CDR2 SMNVEV (reference sequence). V was pared by 6 bases and J by 3 bases, with 7 bases of the junction left unmatched. The CDR3 loop reads CASRIFGTGYNEQFF. CDR3 coding DNA: TGTGCCAGCAGGATTTTCGGGACAGGCTACAATGAGCAGTTCTTC.

This clone was seen a single time. This chain links TRBV30 with TRBJ1-5; D is possibly TRBD1 (5 bases). The CDR3 runs to 13 residues. Trimming took 3 bases from V and 9 from J, leaving 15 bases between them. Germline assignment: CDR1 GTSNPN and CDR2 SVGIG (reference sequence). Here the CDR3 reads CAWRGTPSGPQHF. The CDR3 nucleotides read TGTGCCTGGAGGGGGACTCCGAGTGGGCCCCAGCATTTT.

The CDR3 sequence: CASRTGPYEQYF. The CDR3 nucleotides read TGTGCCAGCAGGACAGGCCCCTACGAGCAGTACTTC. This rearrangement joins TRBV12-3 or TRBV12-4 to TRBJ2-7; the D gene is possibly TRBD1 (6 bases). This CDR3 has 12 residues. Trimming shortened V by 6 bases and J by 2 bases, and 8 bases separated the two germline ends.

The rearrangement uses TRBV12-3 or TRBV12-4 and TRBJ2-7, with a weak D call TRBD1 (6 bases). Trimming left V 6 bases short and J 4 bases short, with 13 bases between. The CDR3 has 13 amino acids. The CDR3 is CASSQTGKYEQYF. For the CDR3, the DNA is TGTGCCAGCAGCCAAACAGGGAAATACGAGCAGTACTTC.

The chain recombines TRBV4-1 with TRBJ1-4; D is undetermined. The CDR3 is 15 amino acids. Per germline, CDR1 MGHRA and CDR2 YSYEKL. V lost 0 bases and J 7 bases, leaving 12 bases between the germline ends. The CDR3 sequence: CASSQETLPGEKLFF. The DNA for the CDR3 is TGCGCCAGCAGCCAAGAGACTCTCCCCGGTGAAAAACTGTTTTTT.

This chain links TRBV7-8 with TRBJ1-2; no clear D gene. The V gene lost 6 bases and the J gene lost 10 bases, with 15 bases spanning the gap. The CDR3 loop spans 12 amino acids. Germline CDR1 and CDR2: SGHVS and FQNEAQ. The CDR3 sequence: CASRREREAYTF. CDR3 DNA sequence: TGTGCCAGCAGGCGGGAGCGTGAGGCCTACACCTTC.

This sequence joins TRBV2 and TRBJ2-5; TRBD2 matches at 7 bases. The CDR3 loop spans 13 amino acids. Germline V gives CDR1 SNHLY, CDR2 FYNNEI. V dropped 7 bases and J dropped 5; count of bases not matched to a gene: 7. CDR3 sequence reads: CASKSGREETQYF. CDR3 coding DNA: TGTGCCAGCAAGTCGGGGAGGGAGGAGACCCAGTACTTC.

The chain employs TRBV7-3 and TRBJ2-3; 11 positions agree with TRBD2. This CDR3 contains 15 residues. The germline V gene encodes CDR1 SGHTA and CDR2 FQGTGA. Trimming took 2 bases from V and 4 from J; bases not matched to a gene: 2. The DNA for the CDR3 is TGTGCCAGCAGCTTAGATAGCGGGGGGGCAGATACGCAGTATTTT. It is translated as CASSLDSGGADTQYF.

The table lists this clone with a few counts. The chain is built from TRBV5-1 and TRBJ2-7; D perhaps matches TRBD1 (6 bases). This CDR3 is 13 amino acids long. Trimming left V 5 bases short and J 1 base short, with 10 bases between. The germline gives CDR1 SGHRS, CDR2 YFSETQ. The CDR3 spells CASRYRVSYEQYF. Here the CDR3 DNA reads TGCGCCAGCAGATACAGGGTTTCCTACGAGCAGTACTTC.

This sequence joins TRBV15 and TRBJ2-1; D perhaps matches TRBD2 (6 bases). V lost 5 bases, J lost 7 bases, and 9 bases lay in between. CDR3 length: 12 residues. Germline V lookup: CDR1 LNHNV, CDR2 YYDKDF (reference sequence). CDR3 sequence reads: CATSGGRNEQFF. The CDR3 nucleotides are TGTGCCACCAGCGGGGGGAGGAATGAGCAGTTCTTC.

The chain employs TRBV27 and TRBJ2-3, with D perhaps TRBD2 (7 bases). The CDR3 is made up of 15 amino acids. Trimming stripped 0 bases from V and 2 bases from J, with 9 bases between. Germline V gene lookup returns CDR1 MNHEY and CDR2 SMNVEV (reference sequence). The CDR3 region has the DNA TGTGCCAGCAGTTTATCTGGGGGGGCCACAGATACGCAGTATTTT. Translation: CASSLSGGATDTQYF.

The genes are TRBV19 and TRBJ1-3, with a weak D call TRBD1 (6 bases). Germline CDR1 reads LNHDA; CDR2 reads SQIVND (reference sequence). CDR3 length: 15 residues. V lost 5 bases to trimming and J lost 4 bases, with 15 bases between them. CDR3 residues: CASSSTGILGNTIYF. In nucleotides, the CDR3 is TGTGCCAGTAGTTCAACAGGGATTCTCGGAAACACCATATATTTT. Full variable domain (rest looked up from reference TRBV19 and TRBJ1-3): DGGITQSPKYLFRKEGQNVTLSCEQNLNHDAMYWYRQDPGQGLRLIYYSQIVNDFQKGDIAEGYSVSREKKESFPLTVTSAQKNPTAFYLCASSSTGILGNTIYFGEGSWLTVV.

The chain uses TRBV7-6 and TRBJ1-2, with 8 bases matching TRBD1. J lost 6 bases, V lost 5 bases, and 5 bases had no gene match. Germline-derived CDR1 and CDR2 are SGHVS and FNYEAQ. This CDR3 contains 13 residues. The CDR3 sequence is CASSTGQGNGYTF. The CDR3 DNA reads as TGTGCCAGCAGCACAGGACAGGGAAATGGCTACACCTTC.

The genes are TRBV5-4 and TRBJ1-2, with TRBD1 matching over 11 bases. The V and J ends lost 4 bases and 2 bases, in that order; junction bases with no gene match: 7. Germline V gene sequence: CDR1 SGHNT, CDR2 YYREEE (reference sequence). CDR3 length: 16 amino acids. The CDR3 DNA follows: TGTGCCAGCAGCCCTGGACAGGGGGCACAGAACTATGGCTACACCTTC. The encoded protein is CASSPGQGAQNYGYTF.

This clone was seen only once. This chain uses TRBV29-1 with TRBJ2-3, with 7 bases lining up with TRBD2. Germline trimming cut 3 bases from V and 3 bases from J; bases unmatched to any gene: 9. Per the germline V gene, CDR1 is SQVTM and CDR2 is ANQGSEA. The CDR3 runs to 15 residues. CDR3 sequence (DNA): TGCAGCGTTGAGGACGGGGGGTTTTTGACAGATACGCAGTATTTT. Protein: CSVEDGGFLTDTQYF.

As regards this clone: Additional DNA sequences in this sample encode the identical CDR3. The V and J genes are TRBV30 and TRBJ1-1, with D possibly being TRBD1 (5 bases). Trimming took off 2 bases at V and 1 base at J, with 8 bases between the two ends. The germline V gene encodes CDR1 GTSNPN and CDR2 SVGIG (reference sequence). The CDR3 sequence is 13 residues long. CDR3: CAWSRQGNTEAFF. The CDR3 nucleotides read TGTGCCTGGAGTCGGCAGGGGAACACTGAAGCTTTCTTT.

The genes are TRBV13 and TRBJ2-5; no reliable D call. The CDR3 runs to 12 residues. The V gene lost 4 bases and the J gene lost 1 base, with 4 bases spanning the gap. Germline V lookup: CDR1 PRHDT, CDR2 FYEKMQ (reference sequence). DNA for the CDR3: TGTGCCAGCAGCTCTTTCCAAGAGACCCAGTACTTC. Translation gives CASSSFQETQYF.

The chain combines TRBV5-1 with TRBJ2-7, with 10 bases lining up with TRBD2. This CDR3 comprises 14 residues. Germline CDR1 SGHRS, CDR2 YFSETQ. V lost 4 bases and J lost 0; bases outside the gene matches: 1. CDR3: CASSRTSGSYEQYF. In DNA, the CDR3 is TGCGCCAGCAGCCGGACTAGCGGCTCCTACGAGCAGTACTTC.